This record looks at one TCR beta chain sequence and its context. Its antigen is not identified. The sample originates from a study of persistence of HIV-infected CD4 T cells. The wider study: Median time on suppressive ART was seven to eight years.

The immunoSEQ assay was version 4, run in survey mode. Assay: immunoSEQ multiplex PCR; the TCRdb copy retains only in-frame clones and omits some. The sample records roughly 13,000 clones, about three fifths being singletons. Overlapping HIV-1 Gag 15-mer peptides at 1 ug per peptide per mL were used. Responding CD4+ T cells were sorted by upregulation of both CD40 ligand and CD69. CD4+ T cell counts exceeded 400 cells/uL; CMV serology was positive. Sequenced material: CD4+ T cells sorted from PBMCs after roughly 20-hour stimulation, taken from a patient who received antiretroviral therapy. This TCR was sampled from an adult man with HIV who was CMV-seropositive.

The CDR3 sequence: CASSQVRGTEAFF. In nucleotides, the CDR3 is TGCGCCAGCAGCCAAGTTCGAGGCACTGAAGCTTTCTTT. The rearrangement uses TRBV4-1 and TRBJ1-1; D gene unclear. CDR3 length: 13 amino acids. Germline V gene data show CDR1 as MGHRA and CDR2 as YSYEKL. V lost 1 base to trimming and J lost 4 bases, with 7 bases between them.